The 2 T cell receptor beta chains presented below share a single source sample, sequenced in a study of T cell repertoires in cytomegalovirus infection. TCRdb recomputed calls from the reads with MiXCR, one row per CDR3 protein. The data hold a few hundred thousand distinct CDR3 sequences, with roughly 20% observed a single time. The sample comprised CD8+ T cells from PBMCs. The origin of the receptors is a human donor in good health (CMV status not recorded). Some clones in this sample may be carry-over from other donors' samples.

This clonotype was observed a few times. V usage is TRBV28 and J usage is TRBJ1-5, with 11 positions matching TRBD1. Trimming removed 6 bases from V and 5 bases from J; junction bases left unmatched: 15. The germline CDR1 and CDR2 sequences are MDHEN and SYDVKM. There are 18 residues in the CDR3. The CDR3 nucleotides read TGTGCCAGCAGCGCCGGACAGGGGGCGGGTTACGGGGATCAGCCCCAGCATTTT. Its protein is CASSAGQGAGYGDQPQHF.

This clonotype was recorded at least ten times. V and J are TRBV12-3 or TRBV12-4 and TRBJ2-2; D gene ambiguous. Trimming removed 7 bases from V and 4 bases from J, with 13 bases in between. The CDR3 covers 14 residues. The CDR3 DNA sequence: TGTGCCAGCAAATATGCAGCTTCCACCGGGGAGCTGTTTTTT. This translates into CASKYAASTGELFF.